This entry is about one T cell receptor beta chain. The data are from a study of blood T cell repertoires in COVID-19. Germline lookup yields CDR1 MNHEY and CDR2 SVGAGI. V was pared by 2 bases and J by 10 bases, with 5 bases of the junction left unmatched. CDR3 size: 13 residues. Per the original methods: For nucleated cells, counts were estimated from reference gene primer amplification. Here immunoSEQ multiplex PCR was the method, and the copy in TCRdb shows in-frame clones only, minus some. That table furnishes V, J and clone size, whereas the DNA furnished D and trimming. The sample includes roughly 35,000 clones, about 94% of them seen just once.

This receptor was taken from a human donor in a cohort sampled during active COVID-19. Sequences were obtained from peripheral blood. This chain connects TRBV6-5 to TRBJ2-1; TRBD2 matches 7 bases. CDR3: CASSYGTRGEQFF. CDR3 DNA sequence: TGTGCCAGCAGTTACGGGACGCGGGGGGAGCAGTTCTTC.